The present T cell receptor (beta chain) was sequenced within a study of control samples from healthy donors and cancer patients. Germline assignment: CDR1 LGHDT and CDR2 YNNKEL (reference sequence). The CDR3 totals 14 residues. V was trimmed by 1 base and J by 5 bases, leaving 11 bases between them. Assay: immunoSEQ multiplex PCR; the TCRdb copy retains only in-frame clones and omits some. The repertoire includes roughly 180,000 clones, 91% of them detected once, and about 2% sits in the top ten. Remarks on this clone: This same CDR3 is encoded by further DNA sequences in the sample.

The receptor was isolated from a woman aged 40-49 years in good health. The chain employs TRBV3-1 (or the pseudogene TRBV3-2) and TRBJ2-5; D not resolved. Source material: blood. CDR3 sequence reads: CASSQGLVGETQYF. CDR3 coding DNA: TGTGCCAGCAGCCAAGGACTGGTTGGTGAGACCCAGTACTTC.